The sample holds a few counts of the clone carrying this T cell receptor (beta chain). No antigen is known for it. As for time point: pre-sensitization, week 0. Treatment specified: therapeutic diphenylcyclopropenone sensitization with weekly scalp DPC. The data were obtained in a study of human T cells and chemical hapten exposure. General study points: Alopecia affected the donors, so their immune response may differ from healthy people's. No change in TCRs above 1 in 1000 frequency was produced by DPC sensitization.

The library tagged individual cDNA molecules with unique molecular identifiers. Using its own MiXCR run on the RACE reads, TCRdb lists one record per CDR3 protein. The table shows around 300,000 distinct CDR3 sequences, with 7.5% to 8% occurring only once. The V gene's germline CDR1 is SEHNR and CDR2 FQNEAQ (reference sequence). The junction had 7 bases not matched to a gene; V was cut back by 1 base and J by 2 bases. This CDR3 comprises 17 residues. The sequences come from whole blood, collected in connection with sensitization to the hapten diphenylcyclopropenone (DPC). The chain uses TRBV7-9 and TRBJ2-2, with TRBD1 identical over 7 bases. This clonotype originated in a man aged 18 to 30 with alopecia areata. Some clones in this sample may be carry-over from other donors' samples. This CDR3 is CASSLVWGQINTGELFF. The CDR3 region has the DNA TGTGCCAGCAGCTTAGTATGGGGACAGATCAACACCGGGGAGCTGTTTTTT.